This T cell receptor beta chain was observed in a study of cytomegalovirus exposure and HLA in healthy donors. This clone has only a few counts. From germline, CDR1 is LNHDA and CDR2 SQIVND (reference sequence). V shed 9 bases, J shed 4 bases, and the junction held 6 bases outside the gene matches. The CDR3 has 13 residues. Use of 60 Vbeta and 13 Jbeta primers characterized the PCR. Produced via immunoSEQ multiplex PCR; TCRdb's table is partial and in-frame only. The sample lists almost 200,000 clones; 85% were seen once. The rearrangement uses TRBV19 and TRBJ2-7, with TRBD1 matching over 10 bases. This clonotype was sampled from a woman aged 45 to 65 in good health and CMV-seronegative. The specimen was PBMCs. This CDR3 reads CASAGTGDYEQYF. CDR3 DNA: TGTGCCAGCGCCGGGACAGGGGATTACGAGCAGTACTTC.